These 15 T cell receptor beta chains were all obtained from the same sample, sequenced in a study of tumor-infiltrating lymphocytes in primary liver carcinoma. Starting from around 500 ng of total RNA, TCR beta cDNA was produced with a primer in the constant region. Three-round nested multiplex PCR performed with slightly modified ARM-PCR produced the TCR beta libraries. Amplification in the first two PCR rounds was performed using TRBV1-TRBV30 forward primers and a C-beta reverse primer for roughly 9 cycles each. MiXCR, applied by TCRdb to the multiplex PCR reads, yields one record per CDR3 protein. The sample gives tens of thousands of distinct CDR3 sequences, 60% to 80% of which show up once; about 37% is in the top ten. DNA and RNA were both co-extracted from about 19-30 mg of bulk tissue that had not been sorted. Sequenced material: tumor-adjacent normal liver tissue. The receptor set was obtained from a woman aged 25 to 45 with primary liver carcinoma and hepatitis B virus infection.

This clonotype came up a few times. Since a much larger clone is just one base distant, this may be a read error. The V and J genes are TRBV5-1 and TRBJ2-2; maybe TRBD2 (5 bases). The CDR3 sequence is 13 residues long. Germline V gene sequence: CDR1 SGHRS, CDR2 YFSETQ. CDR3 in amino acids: CASSDRDTGELSF. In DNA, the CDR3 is TGCGCCAGCAGCGATCGCGACACCGGGGAGCTGTCTTTT.

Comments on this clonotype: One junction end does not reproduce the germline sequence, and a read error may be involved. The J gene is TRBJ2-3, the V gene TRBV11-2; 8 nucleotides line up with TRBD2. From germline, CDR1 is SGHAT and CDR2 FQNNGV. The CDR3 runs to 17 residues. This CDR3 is CVSSHRGSGSLTDTQYF. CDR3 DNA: TGCGTCAGCAGCCATCGAGGGAGCGGGAGTCTCACAGATACTCAGTATTTT.

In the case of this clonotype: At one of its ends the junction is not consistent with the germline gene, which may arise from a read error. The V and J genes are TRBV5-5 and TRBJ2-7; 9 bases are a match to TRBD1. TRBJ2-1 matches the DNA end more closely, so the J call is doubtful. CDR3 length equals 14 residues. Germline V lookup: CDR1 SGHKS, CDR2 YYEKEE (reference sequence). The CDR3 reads CASNLGQGAYEQFF. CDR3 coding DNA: TGTGCCAGCAACTTGGGACAGGGAGCCTACGAGCAGTTCTTC.

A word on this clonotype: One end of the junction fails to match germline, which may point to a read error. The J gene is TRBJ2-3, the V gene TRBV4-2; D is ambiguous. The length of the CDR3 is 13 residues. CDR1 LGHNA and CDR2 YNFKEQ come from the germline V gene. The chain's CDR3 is CVSSQDPRDTQYF. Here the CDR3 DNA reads TGTGTCAGCAGCCAAGACCCGAGAGATACGCAGTATTTT.

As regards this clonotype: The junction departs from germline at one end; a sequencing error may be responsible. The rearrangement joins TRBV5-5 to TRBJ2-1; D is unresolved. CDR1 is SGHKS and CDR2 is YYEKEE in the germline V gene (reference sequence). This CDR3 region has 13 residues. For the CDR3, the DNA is TGTACCAGCAGCTTGCGTCTCTTAAATGAGCAGTTCTTC. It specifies CTSSLRLLNEQFF.

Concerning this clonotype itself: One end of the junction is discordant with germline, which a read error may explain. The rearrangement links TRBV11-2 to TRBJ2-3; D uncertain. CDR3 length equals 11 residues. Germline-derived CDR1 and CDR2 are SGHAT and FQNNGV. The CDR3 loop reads CASSYAGTQYF. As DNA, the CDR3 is TGTGCCAGTAGCTACGCAGGTACGCAGTATTTT.

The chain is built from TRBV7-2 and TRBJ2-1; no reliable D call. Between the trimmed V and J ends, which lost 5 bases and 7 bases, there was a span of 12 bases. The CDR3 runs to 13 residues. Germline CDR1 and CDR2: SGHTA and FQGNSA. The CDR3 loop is CASSVRLGNEQFF. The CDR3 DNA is TGTGCCAGCAGCGTCCGCTTAGGGAATGAGCAGTTCTTC. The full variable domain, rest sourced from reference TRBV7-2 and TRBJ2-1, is GAGVSQSPSNKVTEKGKDVELRCDPISGHTALYWYRQSLGQGLEFLIYFQGNSAPDKSGLPSDRFSAERTGGSVSTLTIQRTQQEDSAVYLCASSVRLGNEQFFGPGTRLTVL.

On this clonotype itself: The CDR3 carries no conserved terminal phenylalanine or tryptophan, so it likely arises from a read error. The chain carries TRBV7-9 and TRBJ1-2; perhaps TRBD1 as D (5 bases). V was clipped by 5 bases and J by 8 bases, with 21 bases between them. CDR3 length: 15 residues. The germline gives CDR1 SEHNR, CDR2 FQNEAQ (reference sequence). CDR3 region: CASSPSGDRIIGYTS. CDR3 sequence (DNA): TGTGCCAGCAGCCCCAGCGGGGACCGCATAATCGGCTACACCTCC.

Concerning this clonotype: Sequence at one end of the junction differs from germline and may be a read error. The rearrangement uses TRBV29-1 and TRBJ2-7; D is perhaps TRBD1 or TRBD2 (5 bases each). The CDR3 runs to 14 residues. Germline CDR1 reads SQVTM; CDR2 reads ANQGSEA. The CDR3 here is CSVEEYGTSYEQHF. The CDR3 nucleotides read TGCAGCGTTGAAGAGTACGGGACCAGCTACGAGCAGCACTTC.

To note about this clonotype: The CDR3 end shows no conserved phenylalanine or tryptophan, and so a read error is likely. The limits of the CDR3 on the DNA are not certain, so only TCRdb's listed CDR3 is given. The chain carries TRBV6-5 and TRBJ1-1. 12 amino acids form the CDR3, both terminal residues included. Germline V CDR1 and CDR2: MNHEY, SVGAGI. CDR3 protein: CASRDLNTEALV.

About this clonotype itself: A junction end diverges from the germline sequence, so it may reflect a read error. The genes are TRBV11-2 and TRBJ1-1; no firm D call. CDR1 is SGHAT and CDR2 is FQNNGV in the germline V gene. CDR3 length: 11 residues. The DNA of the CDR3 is TGTGCCAGCAGCCCTGAGACTGAAGCATTCTTT. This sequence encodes CASSPETEAFF.

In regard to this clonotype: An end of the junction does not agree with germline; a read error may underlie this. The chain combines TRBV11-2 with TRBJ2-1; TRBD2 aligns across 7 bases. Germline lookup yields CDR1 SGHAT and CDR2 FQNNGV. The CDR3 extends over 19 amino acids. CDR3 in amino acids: CAGSLGLGGAGGKGNEQFF. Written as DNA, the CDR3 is TGTGCCGGCAGCTTGGGGCTGGGAGGGGCGGGCGGGAAAGGGAATGAGCAGTTCTTC.

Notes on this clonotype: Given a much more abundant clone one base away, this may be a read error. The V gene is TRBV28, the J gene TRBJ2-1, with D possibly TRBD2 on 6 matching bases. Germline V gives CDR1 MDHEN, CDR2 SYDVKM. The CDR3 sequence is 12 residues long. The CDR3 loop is CASSLLGGEQLF. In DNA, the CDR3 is TGTGCCAGCAGTTTACTGGGGGGTGAGCAGCTCTTC.

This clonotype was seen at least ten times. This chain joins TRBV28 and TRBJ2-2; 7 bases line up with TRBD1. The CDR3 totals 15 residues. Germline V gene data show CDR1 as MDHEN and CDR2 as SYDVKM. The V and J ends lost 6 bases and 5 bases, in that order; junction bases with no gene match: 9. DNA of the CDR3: TGTGCCAGCAGGGGCTACAGGGGAAGAACCGGGGAGCTGTTTTTT. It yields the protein CASRGYRGRTGELFF.

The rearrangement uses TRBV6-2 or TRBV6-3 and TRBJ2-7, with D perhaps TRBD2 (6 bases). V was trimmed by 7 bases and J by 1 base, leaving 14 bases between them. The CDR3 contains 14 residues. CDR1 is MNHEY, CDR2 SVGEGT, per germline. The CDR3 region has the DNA TGTGCCAGCACTATTGGGGAGGTATCCTACGAGCAGTACTTC. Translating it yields CASTIGEVSYEQYF.